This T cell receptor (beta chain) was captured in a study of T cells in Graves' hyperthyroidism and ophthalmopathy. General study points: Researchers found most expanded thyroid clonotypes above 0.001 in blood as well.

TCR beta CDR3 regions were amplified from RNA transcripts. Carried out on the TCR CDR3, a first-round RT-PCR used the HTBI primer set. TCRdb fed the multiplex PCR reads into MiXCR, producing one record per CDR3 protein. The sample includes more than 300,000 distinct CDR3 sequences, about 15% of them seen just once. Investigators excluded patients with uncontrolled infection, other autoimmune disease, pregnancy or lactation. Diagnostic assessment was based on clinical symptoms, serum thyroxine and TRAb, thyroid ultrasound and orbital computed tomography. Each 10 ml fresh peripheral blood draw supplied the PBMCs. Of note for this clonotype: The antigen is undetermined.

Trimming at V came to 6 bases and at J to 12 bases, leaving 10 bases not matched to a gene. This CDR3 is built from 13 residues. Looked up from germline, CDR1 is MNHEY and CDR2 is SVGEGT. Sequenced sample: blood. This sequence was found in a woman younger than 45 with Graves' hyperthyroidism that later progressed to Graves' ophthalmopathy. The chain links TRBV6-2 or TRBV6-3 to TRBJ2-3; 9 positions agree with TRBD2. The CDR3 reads CASRPGPGLAQYF. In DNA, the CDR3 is TGTGCCAGCAGACCCGGACCGGGACTAGCACAGTATTTT.